The 7 T cell receptor beta chains in this list originate from one sample, sequenced in a study of T cell responses to AZD1222 COVID-19 vaccine. Sequencing used immunoSEQ multiplex PCR; TCRdb keeps in-frame clones, though not all of them. The table lists fewer than 90,000 clones, about 86% of them singletons. The sample was peripheral blood, taken 28 days after the second AZD1222 dose. Receptors were obtained from an adult who received the AZD1222 COVID-19 vaccine.

This chain links TRBV6-6 with TRBJ2-3; D ambiguous. CDR3 length: 15 residues. V gave up 8 bases and J gave up 0 bases, with 15 bases separating them. The germline V gene has CDR1 MNHNY and CDR2 SVGAGI (reference sequence). This CDR3 reads CASAPQIPSTDTQYF. CDR3 DNA: TGTGCCAGCGCGCCACAGATTCCTAGCACAGATACGCAGTATTTT.

The chain is built from TRBV2 and TRBJ2-5; 13 bases line up with TRBD2. Germline CDR1 is SNHLY and CDR2 is FYNNEI. V lost 7 bases to trimming and J lost 5 bases; unmatched junction nucleotides: 13. The CDR3 spans 17 residues. The CDR3 is CASNGPRLAGGGETQYF. The DNA for the CDR3 is TGTGCCAGCAATGGCCCTCGACTAGCGGGGGGAGGGGAGACCCAGTACTTC.

This clone was seen a few times. The chain has TRBV11-2 and TRBJ2-5; 8 nucleotides match TRBD2. Unmatched junction bases numbered 18, after V lost 4 bases and J lost 5 bases. From germline, CDR1 is SGHAT and CDR2 FQNNGV. The CDR3 has 18 residues. The CDR3 here is CASSSPMFGAGGRETQYF. CDR3 nucleotide sequence: TGTGCCAGCAGCTCTCCCATGTTCGGGGCGGGAGGTAGGGAGACCCAGTACTTC.

The chain couples TRBV3-1 (or the pseudogene TRBV3-2) to TRBJ2-7; 9 bases agree with TRBD2. This CDR3 is 13 amino acids long. Germline-derived CDR1 and CDR2 are LGHDT and YNNKEL (reference sequence). Trimming at V came to 4 bases and at J to 4 bases, leaving 2 bases not matched to a gene. The CDR3 spells CASSPSGIYEQYF. The CDR3 DNA follows: TGTGCCAGCAGCCCTAGCGGGATTTACGAGCAGTACTTC.

The V and J genes are TRBV10-3 and TRBJ2-2; the match to TRBD2 covers 7 bases. The CDR3 runs to 13 residues. Germline-derived CDR1 and CDR2 are ENHRY and SYGVKD. The V segment lost 3 bases and the J segment 6 bases; nucleotides outside the gene matches: 1. The CDR3 coding sequence is TGTGCCATCAGTGAACGGGAGGCCGGGGAGCTGTTTTTT. Its translation: CAISEREAGELFF.

The V call is TRBV18, the J call TRBJ1-1, with D possibly TRBD1 on 5 matching bases. V gave up 3 bases and J gave up 3 bases, with 8 bases separating them. The germline V gene encodes CDR1 KGHSH and CDR2 LQKENI. The CDR3 is made up of 13 amino acids. CDR3 loop: CASSPVGDTEAFF. CDR3 DNA sequence: TGTGCCAGCTCACCGGTAGGGGACACTGAAGCTTTCTTT.

Here the CDR3 reads CATSRGQGDEKLFF. DNA for the CDR3: TGCGCCACCTCACGGGGACAGGGCGATGAAAAACTGTTTTTT. The chain couples TRBV5-1 to TRBJ1-4, with 9 bases lining up with TRBD1. Germline V gene sequence: CDR1 SGHRS, CDR2 YFSETQ. V shed 9 bases, J shed 6 bases, and the junction held 9 bases outside the gene matches. CDR3 size: 14 residues.